These 2 T cell receptor beta chains were all obtained from the same sample, sequenced in a study of regulatory T cells in long-lasting Graves disease. In building TCR beta libraries, iRepertoire HTBI primers were used together with Arm-PCR of CDR3 regions. TCRdb independently ran MiXCR on the multiplex PCR reads; one entry per CDR3 protein. This sample has under 800,000 distinct CDR3 sequences; roughly 15% occur once, and the top ten carry approximately 20%. Specified time point: newly diagnosed GD, antithyroid drugs for less than 3 months. The authors made the TCR library using RNA they extracted from PBMCs. The same sample was also used in a study of T cells in Graves' hyperthyroidism and ophthalmopathy.

Sequences were derived from peripheral blood mononuclear cells (PBMCs), sampled at new diagnosis, from a patient treated with antithyroid drugs. These receptors were obtained from a woman in her twenties or thirties with Graves disease.

This clonotype was observed many times. V is TRBV12-3 or TRBV12-4 and J is TRBJ2-5, with 11 nucleotides matching TRBD1. The CDR3 consists of 18 residues. V lost 5 bases, J lost 6 bases, and 17 bases stayed unmatched. The CDR3 here is CASSATDPGQGVMKTQYF. CDR3 nucleotides: TGTGCCAGCAGTGCTACAGATCCGGGACAGGGGGTTATGAAGACCCAGTACTTC.

This clonotype came up once. The V call is TRBV18, the J call TRBJ1-2; D gene unclear. CDR3 size: 17 residues. CDR1 KGHSH and CDR2 LQKENI come from the germline V gene. Trimming cost V 0 bases and J 0 bases, with 14 bases left between them. DNA for the CDR3: TGTGCCAGCTCACCACCGACTTCAGATCCGACTAACTATGGCTACACCTTC. It is translated as CASSPPTSDPTNYGYTF.